This is a list of T cell receptor beta chains from one sample in a study of CD8 T cells in ankylosing spondylitis. TCRdb re-called the 5' RACE reads with MiXCR, one entry per CDR3 protein. The data hold about 7,900 distinct CDR3 sequences, with under 4% observed a single time. The sequencing input was blood, either unsorted or a sorted T cell fraction (not recorded which). These TCRs come from a female donor with ankylosing spondylitis or in good health (not recorded which). CDR3s include the opening cysteine and the closing phenylalanine or tryptophan. D genes are given only for firm matches. Not all rows give a size; the values are once, few, many and, for expanded clones, a class.

cdr3_aa: CASSPYMGTNTGELFF
cdr3_nt: TGTGCCAGCAGCCCCTACATGGGGACGAACACCGGGGAGCTGTTTTTT
clone_size: many
v_call: TRBV9
j_call: TRBJ2-2
d_call: NA

cdr3_aa: CASSTGGGFSGNTIYF
cdr3_nt: TGTGCCAGCAGCACCGGCGGGGGGTTCTCTGGAAACACCATATATTTT
clone_size: few
v_call: TRBV9
j_call: TRBJ1-3
d_call: NA

cdr3_aa: CASSPSEGRSYNEQFF
cdr3_nt: TGTGCCAGCAGCCCCTCGGAGGGGCGGTCCTACAATGAGCAGTTCTTC
clone_size: many
v_call: TRBV9
j_call: TRBJ2-1
d_call: NA

cdr3_aa: CASSGRQYQETQYF
cdr3_nt: TGTGCCAGCAGCGGGAGACAGTACCAAGAGACCCAGTACTTC
clone_size: many
v_call: TRBV9
j_call: TRBJ2-5
d_call: NA

cdr3_aa: CASSVVSGGAISEAFF
cdr3_nt: TGTGCCAGCAGCGTAGTAAGTGGGGGCGCAATCTCTGAAGCTTTCTTT
clone_size: large
v_call: TRBV9
j_call: TRBJ1-1
d_call: NA

cdr3_aa: CASSVKAGGYEQYF
cdr3_nt: TGTGCCAGCAGCGTAAAGGCAGGGGGTTACGAGCAGTACTTC
clone_size: medium-sized
v_call: TRBV9
j_call: TRBJ2-7
d_call: TRBD1

cdr3_aa: CASSPSETYGYTF
cdr3_nt: TGTGCCAGCAGCCCAAGCGAGACCTATGGCTACACCTTC
clone_size: many
v_call: TRBV9
j_call: TRBJ1-2
d_call: NA

cdr3_aa: CASSPGTGVNTEAFF
cdr3_nt: TGTGCCAGCAGCCCTGGGACAGGGGTGAACACTGAAGCTTTCTTT
clone_size: NA
v_call: TRBV9
j_call: TRBJ1-1
d_call: TRBD1

cdr3_aa: CASGPRGGYRETQYF
cdr3_nt: TGTGCCAGCGGCCCCCGGGGGGGCTATCGGGAGACCCAGTACTTC
clone_size: medium-sized
v_call: TRBV9
j_call: TRBJ2-5
d_call: TRBD2

cdr3_aa: CASDLGFSQGPDTQYF
cdr3_nt: TGTGCCAGCGACCTGGGGTTCTCTCAGGGGCCAGATACGCAGTATTTT
clone_size: many
v_call: TRBV9
j_call: TRBJ2-3
d_call: NA

cdr3_aa: CASSVDKVTGELFF
cdr3_nt: TGTGCCAGCAGCGTAGATAAGGTTACCGGGGAGCTGTTTTTT
clone_size: many
v_call: TRBV9
j_call: TRBJ2-2
d_call: NA

cdr3_aa: CASSVKRVESGNSPLHF
cdr3_nt: TGTGCCAGCAGCGTAAAAAGAGTGGAGTCCGGGAATTCACCCCTCCACTTT
clone_size: many
v_call: TRBV9
j_call: TRBJ1-6
d_call: NA

cdr3_aa: CASSPTPFGTGNEQYF
cdr3_nt: TGTGCCAGCAGCCCAACCCCTTTTGGGACAGGGAACGAGCAGTACTTC
clone_size: many
v_call: TRBV9
j_call: TRBJ2-7
d_call: TRBD1

cdr3_aa: CASSLLRGGTEAFF
cdr3_nt: TGTGCCAGCAGCCTACTCAGGGGTGGCACTGAAGCTTTCTTT
clone_size: many
v_call: TRBV9
j_call: TRBJ1-1
d_call: NA

cdr3_aa: CASSPGHTPYTF
cdr3_nt: TGTGCCAGCAGCCCGGGACATACCCCCTACACCTTC
clone_size: many
v_call: TRBV9
j_call: TRBJ1-2
d_call: NA

cdr3_aa: CASSVGEGVQETQYF
cdr3_nt: TGTGCCAGCAGCGTAGGGGAGGGTGTCCAAGAGACCCAGTACTTC
clone_size: many
v_call: TRBV9
j_call: TRBJ2-5
d_call: TRBD2

cdr3_aa: CASSVGTSGYTF
cdr3_nt: TGTGCCAGCAGCGTCGGGACGAGTGGCTACACCTTC
clone_size: medium-sized
v_call: TRBV9
j_call: TRBJ1-2
d_call: NA

cdr3_aa: CASSVEALPPDTQYF
cdr3_nt: TGTGCCAGCAGCGTAGAGGCCCTCCCTCCAGATACGCAGTATTTT
clone_size: many
v_call: TRBV9
j_call: TRBJ2-3
d_call: NA

cdr3_aa: CASSVEGRGDSYEQYF
cdr3_nt: TGTGCCAGCAGCGTAGAGGGGCGGGGTGACTCCTACGAGCAGTACTTC
clone_size: few
v_call: TRBV9
j_call: TRBJ2-7
d_call: NA

cdr3_aa: CASSPRTGGMNTEAFF
cdr3_nt: TGTGCCAGCAGCCCCAGGACAGGGGGGATGAACACTGAAGCTTTCTTT
clone_size: medium-sized
v_call: TRBV9
j_call: TRBJ1-1
d_call: TRBD1

cdr3_aa: CASSVVGGRFYGYTF
cdr3_nt: TGTGCCAGCAGCGTAGTAGGCGGACGCTTCTATGGCTACACCTTC
clone_size: medium-sized
v_call: TRBV9
j_call: TRBJ1-2
d_call: NA

cdr3_aa: CASSVEGAADTQYF
cdr3_nt: TGTGCCAGCAGCGTAGAAGGAGCCGCAGATACGCAGTATTTT
clone_size: medium-sized
v_call: TRBV9
j_call: TRBJ2-3
d_call: NA

cdr3_aa: CASSPLPGGGSYEQYF
cdr3_nt: TGTGCCAGCAGCCCCCTCCCGGGGGGGGGAAGCTACGAGCAGTACTTC
clone_size: medium-sized
v_call: TRBV9
j_call: TRBJ2-7
d_call: TRBD2

cdr3_aa: CASSVFGGAGGGYTF
cdr3_nt: TGTGCCAGCAGCGTATTCGGGGGCGCCGGGGGTGGCTACACCTTC
clone_size: many
v_call: TRBV9
j_call: TRBJ1-2
d_call: NA

cdr3_aa: CASSAGFEGTQYF
cdr3_nt: TGTGCCAGCAGCGCGGGCTTCGAGGGGACCCAGTACTTC
clone_size: NA
v_call: TRBV9
j_call: TRBJ2-5
d_call: NA

cdr3_aa: CASSPTVHRITFLTGELFF
cdr3_nt: TGTGCCAGCAGCCCCACCGTCCACCGAATAACCTTCCTCACCGGGGAGCTGTTTTTT
clone_size: NA
v_call: TRBV9
j_call: TRBJ2-2
d_call: NA

cdr3_aa: CASSVVGSGLTDTQYF
cdr3_nt: TGTGCCAGCAGCGTAGTCGGTAGCGGCCTCACAGATACGCAGTATTTT
clone_size: many
v_call: TRBV9
j_call: TRBJ2-3
d_call: NA

cdr3_aa: CASSAAGTSGSSGANVLTF
cdr3_nt: TGTGCCAGCAGCGCTGCCGGGACTAGCGGGTCCTCTGGGGCCAACGTCCTGACTTTC
clone_size: many
v_call: TRBV9
j_call: TRBJ2-6
d_call: TRBD2

cdr3_aa: CASSEDRDNYGYTF
cdr3_nt: TGTGCCAGCAGCGAGGACAGGGATAACTATGGCTACACCTTC
clone_size: NA
v_call: TRBV9
j_call: TRBJ1-2
d_call: TRBD1

cdr3_aa: CASSTGQGSNQPQHF
cdr3_nt: TGTGCCAGCAGCACAGGACAGGGGAGCAATCAGCCCCAGCATTTT
clone_size: medium-sized
v_call: TRBV9
j_call: TRBJ1-5
d_call: TRBD1

cdr3_aa: CASSVRGQGYNEQFF
cdr3_nt: TGTGCCAGCAGCGTAAGGGGACAGGGTTACAATGAGCAGTTCTTC
clone_size: many
v_call: TRBV9
j_call: TRBJ2-1
d_call: TRBD1

cdr3_aa: CASSQADSFTDTQYF
cdr3_nt: TGTGCCAGCAGCCAGGCCGACAGCTTCACAGATACGCAGTATTTT
clone_size: medium-sized
v_call: TRBV9
j_call: TRBJ2-3
d_call: NA

cdr3_aa: CASSPPRGLNEAFF
cdr3_nt: TGTGCCAGCAGCCCTCCCCGGGGGCTAAATGAAGCTTTCTTT
clone_size: medium-sized
v_call: TRBV9
j_call: TRBJ1-1
d_call: NA

cdr3_aa: CASSPYSGEPYEQYF
cdr3_nt: TGTGCCAGCAGCCCGTATAGCGGAGAGCCCTACGAGCAGTACTTC
clone_size: NA
v_call: TRBV9
j_call: TRBJ2-7
d_call: NA

cdr3_aa: CASSPAVTYEQYF
cdr3_nt: TGTGCCAGCAGCCCGGCAGTTACCTACGAGCAGTACTTC
clone_size: many
v_call: TRBV9
j_call: TRBJ2-7
d_call: NA

cdr3_aa: CASRRGNTGELFF
cdr3_nt: TGTGCCAGCAGGCGAGGGAACACCGGGGAGCTGTTTTTT
clone_size: many
v_call: TRBV9
j_call: TRBJ2-2
d_call: NA

cdr3_aa: CASRGMLGELFF
cdr3_nt: TGTGCCAGCAGGGGGATGCTGGGGGAGCTGTTTTTT
clone_size: medium-sized
v_call: TRBV9
j_call: TRBJ2-2
d_call: NA

cdr3_aa: CASSVSGQGNYGYTF
cdr3_nt: TGTGCCAGCAGCGTAAGTGGGCAGGGGAACTATGGCTACACCTTC
clone_size: medium-sized
v_call: TRBV9
j_call: TRBJ1-2
d_call: NA

cdr3_aa: CASSVGGQSSYNEQFF
cdr3_nt: TGTGCCAGCAGCGTAGGGGGACAGAGCTCCTACAATGAGCAGTTCTTC
clone_size: many
v_call: TRBV9
j_call: TRBJ2-1
d_call: TRBD1

cdr3_aa: CASSVDSSSYNEQFF
cdr3_nt: TGTGCCAGCAGCGTAGACAGTAGCTCCTACAATGAGCAGTTCTTC
clone_size: many
v_call: TRBV9
j_call: TRBJ2-1
d_call: NA

cdr3_aa: CASSVGQGGSEAFF
cdr3_nt: TGTGCCAGCAGCGTCGGACAGGGGGGTTCGGAGGCTTTCTTT
clone_size: many
v_call: TRBV9
j_call: TRBJ1-1
d_call: TRBD1

cdr3_aa: CASSVYVNTEAFF
cdr3_nt: TGTGCCAGCAGCGTATATGTGAACACTGAAGCTTTCTTT
clone_size: many
v_call: TRBV9
j_call: TRBJ1-1
d_call: NA

cdr3_aa: CASSVSPGLANEQFF
cdr3_nt: TGTGCCAGCAGCGTCTCCCCCGGACTAGCCAATGAGCAGTTCTTC
clone_size: many
v_call: TRBV9
j_call: TRBJ2-1
d_call: TRBD2

cdr3_aa: CASSVGEGLTEAFF
cdr3_nt: TGTGCCAGCAGCGTAGGGGAAGGTCTCACTGAAGCTTTCTTT
clone_size: few
v_call: TRBV9
j_call: TRBJ1-1
d_call: NA

cdr3_aa: CASSAGTANQPQHF
cdr3_nt: TGTGCCAGCAGCGCCGGGACAGCTAATCAGCCCCAGCATTTT
clone_size: medium-sized
v_call: TRBV9
j_call: TRBJ1-5
d_call: TRBD1

cdr3_aa: CASSERPVDRDNEKLFF
cdr3_nt: TGTGCCAGCAGCGAGAGGCCCGTAGACAGGGATAATGAAAAACTGTTTTTT
clone_size: many
v_call: TRBV9
j_call: TRBJ1-4
d_call: TRBD1

cdr3_aa: CASSVGTGSSYNEQFF
cdr3_nt: TGTGCCAGCAGCGTAGGGACAGGGAGCTCCTACAATGAGCAGTTCTTC
clone_size: medium-sized
v_call: TRBV9
j_call: TRBJ2-1
d_call: TRBD1

cdr3_aa: CASSDPRDEGETQYF
cdr3_nt: TGTGCCAGCAGCGACCCCCGGGACGAGGGAGAGACCCAGTACTTC
clone_size: NA
v_call: TRBV9
j_call: TRBJ2-5
d_call: NA

cdr3_aa: CASSVGVAGGDTQYF
cdr3_nt: TGTGCCAGCAGCGTAGGGGTAGCGGGGGGAGATACGCAGTATTTT
clone_size: many
v_call: TRBV9
j_call: TRBJ2-3
d_call: TRBD2

cdr3_aa: CASSVEGSSYEQYF
cdr3_nt: TGTGCCAGCAGCGTAGAGGGCAGCTCCTACGAGCAGTACTTC
clone_size: many
v_call: TRBV9
j_call: TRBJ2-7
d_call: NA

cdr3_aa: CASSVGWGVNTEAFF
cdr3_nt: TGTGCCAGCAGCGTAGGGTGGGGAGTGAACACTGAAGCTTTCTTT
clone_size: many
v_call: TRBV9
j_call: TRBJ1-1
d_call: NA

cdr3_aa: CASRTLGERGYTF
cdr3_nt: TGTGCCAGCAGAACATTGGGGGAAAGGGGCTACACCTTC
clone_size: medium-sized
v_call: TRBV9
j_call: TRBJ1-2
d_call: NA

cdr3_aa: CASSVGQGLANYGYTF
cdr3_nt: TGTGCCAGCAGCGTAGGACAGGGGCTAGCTAACTATGGCTACACCTTC
clone_size: medium-sized
v_call: TRBV9
j_call: TRBJ1-2
d_call: TRBD1